This T cell receptor beta chain was profiled in a study of OX40 agonist ivuxolimab in advanced cancers. Study-wide context: Prior therapy, whether anti-PD-1, anti-PD-L1 or anti-CTLA-4, was allowed, and 35% to 40% had some. The study's findings and limits: Within 6 weeks, CD4+ and CD8+ blood T cells expanded clonally at 0.1 to 3.0 mg/kg. Still undetermined is the antigen specificity of the expanded peripheral T cells.

The repertoire was sequenced with immunoSEQ multiplex PCR; TCRdb's copy has only in-frame clones and lacks some. Among fewer than 20,000 clones listed, 65% to 80% were seen once. To note about this clone: Its antigen is currently unknown.

The CDR3 runs 13 residues. The V gene lost 4 bases and the J gene lost 3 bases, with 9 bases spanning the gap. The germline V gene has CDR1 MNHEY and CDR2 SMNVEV (reference sequence). The sample was CD4+ or CD8+ T cells sorted from blood, taken in a trial of the OX40 agonist ivuxolimab. This clonotype originated in an adult with an advanced solid tumor such as melanoma, head and neck, liver or kidney cancer. The genes are TRBV27 and TRBJ1-2; no reliable D call. CDR3 amino acids: CASSSGDDYGYTF. The CDR3 DNA is TGTGCCAGCAGTTCCGGGGATGACTATGGCTACACCTTC.